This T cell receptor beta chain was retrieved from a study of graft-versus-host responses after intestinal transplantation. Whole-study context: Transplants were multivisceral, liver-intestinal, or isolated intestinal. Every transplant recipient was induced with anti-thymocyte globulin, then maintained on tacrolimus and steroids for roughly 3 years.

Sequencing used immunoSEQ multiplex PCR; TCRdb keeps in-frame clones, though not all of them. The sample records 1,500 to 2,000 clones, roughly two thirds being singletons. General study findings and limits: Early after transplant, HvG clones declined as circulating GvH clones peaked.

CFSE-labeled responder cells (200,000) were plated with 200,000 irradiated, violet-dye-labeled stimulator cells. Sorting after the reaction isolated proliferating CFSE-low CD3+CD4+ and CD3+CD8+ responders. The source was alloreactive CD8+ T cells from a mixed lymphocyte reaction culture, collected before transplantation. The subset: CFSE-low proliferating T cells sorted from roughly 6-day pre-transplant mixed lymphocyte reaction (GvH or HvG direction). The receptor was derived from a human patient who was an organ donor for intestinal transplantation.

The DNA for the CDR3 is TGTGCTAGTGGTGACCCGGGACTCCCCCCGGTGGATACGCAGTATTTT. Protein: CASGDPGLPPVDTQYF. The rearrangement joins TRBV12-5 to TRBJ2-3; D is possibly TRBD2 (6 bases). Trimming took 5 bases from V and 6 from J, leaving 21 bases between them. This CDR3 has 16 residues. CDR1 and CDR2 (germline): LGHNT, FRNRAP.